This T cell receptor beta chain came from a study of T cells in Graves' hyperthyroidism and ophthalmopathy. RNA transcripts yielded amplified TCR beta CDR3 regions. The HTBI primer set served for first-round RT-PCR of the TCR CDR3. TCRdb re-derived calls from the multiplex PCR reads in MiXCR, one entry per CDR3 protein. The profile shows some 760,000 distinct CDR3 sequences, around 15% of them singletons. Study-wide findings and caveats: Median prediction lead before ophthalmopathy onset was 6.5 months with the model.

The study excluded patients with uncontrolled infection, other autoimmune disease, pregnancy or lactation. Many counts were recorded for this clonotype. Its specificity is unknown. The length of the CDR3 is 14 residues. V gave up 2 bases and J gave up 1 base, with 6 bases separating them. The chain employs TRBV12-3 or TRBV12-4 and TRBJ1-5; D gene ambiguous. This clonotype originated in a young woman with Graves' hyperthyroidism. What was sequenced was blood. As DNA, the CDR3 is TGTGCCAGCAGTTTAAGGCGGAGCAATCAGCCCCAGCATTTT. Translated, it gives CASSLRRSNQPQHF.